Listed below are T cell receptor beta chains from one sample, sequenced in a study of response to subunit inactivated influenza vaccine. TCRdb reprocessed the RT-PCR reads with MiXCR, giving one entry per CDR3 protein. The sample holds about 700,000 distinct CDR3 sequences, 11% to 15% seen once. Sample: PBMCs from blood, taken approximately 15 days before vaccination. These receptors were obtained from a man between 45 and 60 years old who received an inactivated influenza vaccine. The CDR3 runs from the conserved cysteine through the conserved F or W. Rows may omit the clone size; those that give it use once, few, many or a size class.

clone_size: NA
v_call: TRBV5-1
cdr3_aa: CASSHETGQGDYGYTF

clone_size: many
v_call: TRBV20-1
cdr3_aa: CSASRGRDRSYEQYF

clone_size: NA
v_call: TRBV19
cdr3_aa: CASSTQGAGYTF

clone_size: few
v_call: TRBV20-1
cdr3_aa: CSARPINGEDTQYF

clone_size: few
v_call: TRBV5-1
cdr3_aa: CASGAGGAYNEQFF

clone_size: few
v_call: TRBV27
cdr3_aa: CASTAGWGRSTDTQYF

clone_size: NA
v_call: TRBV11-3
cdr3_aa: CASSPRVGYTF

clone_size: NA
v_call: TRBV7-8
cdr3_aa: CASSKTRQGLITDTQYF

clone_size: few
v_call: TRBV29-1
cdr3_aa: CSVGPIRNTEAFF

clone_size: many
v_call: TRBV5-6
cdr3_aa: CASSLDYREQFF

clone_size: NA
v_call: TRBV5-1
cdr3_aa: CASSFIPGQGTDTQYF

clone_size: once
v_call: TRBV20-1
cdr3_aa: CSASSPGTGVYEQYF

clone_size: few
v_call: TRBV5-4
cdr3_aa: CATGTPDTQYF

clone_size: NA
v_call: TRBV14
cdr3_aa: CASRPAFSEKGGDTQYF

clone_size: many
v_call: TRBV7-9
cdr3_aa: CASSLVSSGSPWQFF

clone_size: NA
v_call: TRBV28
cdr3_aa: CASSLGTKPPYEQYF

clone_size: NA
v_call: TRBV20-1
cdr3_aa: CSASGLQGAREQYF

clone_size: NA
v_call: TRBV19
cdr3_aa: CASSIGVRASNQPQHF

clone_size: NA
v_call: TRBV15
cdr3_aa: CATSRDAVSAFF

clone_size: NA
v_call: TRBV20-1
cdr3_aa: CSADPRVQVYGYTF

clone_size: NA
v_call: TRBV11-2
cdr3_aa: CASSLTGDMLAKNIQYF

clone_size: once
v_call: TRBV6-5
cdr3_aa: CASSYQQSGTGELFF

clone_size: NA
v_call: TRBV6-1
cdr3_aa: CASERRTNEKLFF

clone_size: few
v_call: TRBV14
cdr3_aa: CASSQPRRVQETQYF

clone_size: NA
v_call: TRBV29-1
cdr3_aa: CSAYLAGGYEQYF

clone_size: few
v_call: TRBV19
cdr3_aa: CASRDRVVPPYEQYF

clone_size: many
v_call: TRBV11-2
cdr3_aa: CASSPGTSGFYEQYF

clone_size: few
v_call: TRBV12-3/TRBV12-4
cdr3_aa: CASSKDRGALFF

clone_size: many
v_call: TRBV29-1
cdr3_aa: CSVGDRHEKLFF

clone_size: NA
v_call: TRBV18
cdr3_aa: CASSPPPGIDEAFF

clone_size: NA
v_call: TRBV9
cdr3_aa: CASSVGTGSEQYF

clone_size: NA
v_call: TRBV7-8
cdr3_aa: CASSSNGAFQQLF

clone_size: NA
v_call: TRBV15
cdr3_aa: CATSGGFNQPQHF

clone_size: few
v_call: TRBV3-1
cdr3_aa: CASSTRGTEQETQYF

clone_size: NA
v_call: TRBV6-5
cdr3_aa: CASSYSIGLAVSSYEQYF

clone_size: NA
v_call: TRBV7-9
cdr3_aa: CASSLGIAGSQEQYF

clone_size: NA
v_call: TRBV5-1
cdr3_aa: CASKKSGSSETQYF

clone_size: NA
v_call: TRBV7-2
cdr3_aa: CASSLPYTSSAQYF

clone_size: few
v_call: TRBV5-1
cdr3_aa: CASSFAASAYNEQFF

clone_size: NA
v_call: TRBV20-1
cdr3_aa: CSARPLGDYEQYF

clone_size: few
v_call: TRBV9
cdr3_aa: CASSVGLADRYEQYF

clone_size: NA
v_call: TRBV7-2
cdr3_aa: CASSLAGTESYEQYF

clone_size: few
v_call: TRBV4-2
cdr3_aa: CASSQDGITSTGELFF

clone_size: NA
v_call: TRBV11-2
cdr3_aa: CASSLETSGSTQYF

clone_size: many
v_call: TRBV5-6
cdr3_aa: CASSPGISSYNEQFF

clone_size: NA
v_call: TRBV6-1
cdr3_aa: CASKADYIQETQYF

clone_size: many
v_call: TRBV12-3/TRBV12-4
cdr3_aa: CASTPRSGSSYNEQFF

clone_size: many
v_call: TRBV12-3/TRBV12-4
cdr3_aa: CASSFLTGTDTQYF

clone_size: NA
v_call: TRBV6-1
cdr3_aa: CASSEAQGNEQFF